This T cell receptor (beta chain) was captured by sequencing in a study of blood T cell repertoires in COVID-19. J lost 7 bases, V lost 0 bases, and 6 bases had no gene match. Germline lookup yields CDR1 LGHNA and CDR2 YSLEER. CDR3 size: 15 residues. Libraries were prepared by immunoSEQ multiplex PCR; TCRdb keeps only in-frame clonotypes and omits some of them. The data contain 100,000 to 150,000 clones, 75% to 90% of them singletons. This sequence joins TRBV4-3 and TRBJ1-2; TRBD1 aligns across 9 bases. Sequencing input: peripheral blood. The sequence was collected from a man aged 55-75 years with COVID-19, enrolled during active disease. The DNA of the CDR3 is TGCGCCAGCAGCCAAGAAACCGGGACAGGGTCTGGCTACACCTTC. This encodes CASSQETGTGSGYTF.